This note documents a single T cell receptor beta chain sequence. The antigen remains unidentified. Other nucleotide sequences in the sample specify the same CDR3. Trimming left V 2 bases short and J 2 bases short, with 6 bases between. CDR1 MNHEY and CDR2 SVGAGI come from the germline V gene. This CDR3 contains 13 residues. The data originate from a study of shared clonotypes between healthy human individuals. Study results and caveats: Sharing across several donors was seen in about 5% of naive CD4 clonotypes.

The donor cohort consisted entirely of Caucasian adults residing in Nashville, Tennessee. Execution of the assay was at deep level. TCRdb's table, derived via immunoSEQ multiplex PCR, lists solely in-frame clones and lacks some. The sample records 2 million to 2.5 million clones, roughly 93% being singletons. This clonotype originated in a man between 18 and 35 years old in good health. Some clones in this sample may be carry-over from other donors' samples. The chain has TRBV6-5 and TRBJ1-2; tentatively, D is TRBD1 (5 bases). The sequencing sample was made of naive CD4+ T cells from PBMCs. This sample's subset: CD45RA+ positively selected. The CDR3 spells CASSYAGNYGYTF. In DNA form, the CDR3 reads TGTGCCAGCAGTTACGCAGGGAACTATGGCTACACCTTC.